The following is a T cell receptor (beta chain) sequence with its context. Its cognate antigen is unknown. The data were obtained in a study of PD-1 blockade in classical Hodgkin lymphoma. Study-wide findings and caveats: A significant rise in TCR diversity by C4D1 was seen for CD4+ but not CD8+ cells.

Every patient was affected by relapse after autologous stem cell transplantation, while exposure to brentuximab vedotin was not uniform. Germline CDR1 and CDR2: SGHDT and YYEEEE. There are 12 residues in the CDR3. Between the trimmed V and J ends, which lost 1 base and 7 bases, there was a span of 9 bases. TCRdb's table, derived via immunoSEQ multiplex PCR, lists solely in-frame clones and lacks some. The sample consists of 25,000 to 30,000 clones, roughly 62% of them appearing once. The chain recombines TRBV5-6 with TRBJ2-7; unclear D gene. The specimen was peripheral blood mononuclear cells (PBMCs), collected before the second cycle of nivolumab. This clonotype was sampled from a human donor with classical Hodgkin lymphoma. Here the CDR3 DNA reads TGTGCCAGCAGCTTGTTGGCGGAGGAGCAGTACTTC. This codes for CASSLLAEEQYF.